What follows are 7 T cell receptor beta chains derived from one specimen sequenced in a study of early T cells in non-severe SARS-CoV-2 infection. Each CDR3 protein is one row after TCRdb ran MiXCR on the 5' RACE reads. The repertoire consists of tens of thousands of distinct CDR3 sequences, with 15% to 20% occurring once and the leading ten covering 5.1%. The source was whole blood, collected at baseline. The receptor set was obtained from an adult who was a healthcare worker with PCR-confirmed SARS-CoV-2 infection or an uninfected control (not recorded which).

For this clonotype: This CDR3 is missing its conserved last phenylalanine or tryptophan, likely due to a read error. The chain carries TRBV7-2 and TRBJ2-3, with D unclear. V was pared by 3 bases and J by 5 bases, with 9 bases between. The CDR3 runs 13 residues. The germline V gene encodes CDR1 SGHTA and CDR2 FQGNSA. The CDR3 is CASSFARQDTQYY. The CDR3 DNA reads TGTGCCAGCAGCTTCGCCAGACAAGATACGCAGTATTAT.

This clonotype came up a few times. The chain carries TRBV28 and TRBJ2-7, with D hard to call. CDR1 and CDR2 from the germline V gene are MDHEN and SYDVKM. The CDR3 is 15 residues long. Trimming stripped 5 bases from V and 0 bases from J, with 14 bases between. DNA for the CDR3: TGTGCCAGCAGTCCAGGTGGGCAGAGCTCCTACGAGCAGTACTTC. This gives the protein CASSPGGQSSYEQYF.

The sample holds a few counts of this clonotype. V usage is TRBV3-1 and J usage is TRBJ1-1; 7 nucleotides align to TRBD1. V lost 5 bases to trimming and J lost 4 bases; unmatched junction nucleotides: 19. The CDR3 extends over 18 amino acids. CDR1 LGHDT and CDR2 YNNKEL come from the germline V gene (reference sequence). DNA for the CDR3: TGTGCCAGCAGCGGGAGACCACAGGGGTTTTACTCTAGCACTGAAGCTTTCTTT. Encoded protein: CASSGRPQGFYSSTEAFF. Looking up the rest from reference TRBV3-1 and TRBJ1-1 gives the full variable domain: DTAVSQTPKYLVTQMGNDKSIKCEQNLGHDTMYWYKQDSKKFLKIMFSYNNKELIINETVPNRFSPKSPDKAHLNLHINSLELGDSAVYFCASSGRPQGFYSSTEAFFGQGTRLTVV.

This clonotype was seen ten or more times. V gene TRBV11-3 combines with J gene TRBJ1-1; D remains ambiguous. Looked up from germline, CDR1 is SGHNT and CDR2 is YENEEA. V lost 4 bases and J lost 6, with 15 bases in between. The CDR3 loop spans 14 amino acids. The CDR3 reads CASSSLPGLPEAFF. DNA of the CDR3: TGTGCCAGCAGCTCCCTACCCGGCCTACCTGAAGCTTTCTTT.

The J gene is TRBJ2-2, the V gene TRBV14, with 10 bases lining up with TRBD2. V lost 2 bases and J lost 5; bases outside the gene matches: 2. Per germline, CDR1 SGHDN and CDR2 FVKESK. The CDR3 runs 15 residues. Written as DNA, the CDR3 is TGTGCCAGCAGCCAATCACTAGCGGGGACCGGGGAGCTGTTTTTT. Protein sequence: CASSQSLAGTGELFF.

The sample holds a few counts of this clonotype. CDR3 region: CSGMGQGEKLFF. The CDR3 bases are TGCAGTGGGATGGGCCAAGGAGAAAAACTGTTTTTT. This chain uses TRBV20-1 with TRBJ1-4; D is undetermined. The CDR3 totals 12 residues. Per germline, CDR1 DFQATT and CDR2 SNEGSKA (reference sequence). Trimming removed 7 bases at V and 8 bases at J, with 14 bases between.

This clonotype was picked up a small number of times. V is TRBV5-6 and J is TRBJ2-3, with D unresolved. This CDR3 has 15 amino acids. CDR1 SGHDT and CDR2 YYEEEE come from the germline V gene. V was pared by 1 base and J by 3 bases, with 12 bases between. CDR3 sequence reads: CASSLSHSVTDTQYF. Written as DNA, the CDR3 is TGTGCCAGCAGCTTGTCTCACTCCGTAACAGATACGCAGTATTTT.